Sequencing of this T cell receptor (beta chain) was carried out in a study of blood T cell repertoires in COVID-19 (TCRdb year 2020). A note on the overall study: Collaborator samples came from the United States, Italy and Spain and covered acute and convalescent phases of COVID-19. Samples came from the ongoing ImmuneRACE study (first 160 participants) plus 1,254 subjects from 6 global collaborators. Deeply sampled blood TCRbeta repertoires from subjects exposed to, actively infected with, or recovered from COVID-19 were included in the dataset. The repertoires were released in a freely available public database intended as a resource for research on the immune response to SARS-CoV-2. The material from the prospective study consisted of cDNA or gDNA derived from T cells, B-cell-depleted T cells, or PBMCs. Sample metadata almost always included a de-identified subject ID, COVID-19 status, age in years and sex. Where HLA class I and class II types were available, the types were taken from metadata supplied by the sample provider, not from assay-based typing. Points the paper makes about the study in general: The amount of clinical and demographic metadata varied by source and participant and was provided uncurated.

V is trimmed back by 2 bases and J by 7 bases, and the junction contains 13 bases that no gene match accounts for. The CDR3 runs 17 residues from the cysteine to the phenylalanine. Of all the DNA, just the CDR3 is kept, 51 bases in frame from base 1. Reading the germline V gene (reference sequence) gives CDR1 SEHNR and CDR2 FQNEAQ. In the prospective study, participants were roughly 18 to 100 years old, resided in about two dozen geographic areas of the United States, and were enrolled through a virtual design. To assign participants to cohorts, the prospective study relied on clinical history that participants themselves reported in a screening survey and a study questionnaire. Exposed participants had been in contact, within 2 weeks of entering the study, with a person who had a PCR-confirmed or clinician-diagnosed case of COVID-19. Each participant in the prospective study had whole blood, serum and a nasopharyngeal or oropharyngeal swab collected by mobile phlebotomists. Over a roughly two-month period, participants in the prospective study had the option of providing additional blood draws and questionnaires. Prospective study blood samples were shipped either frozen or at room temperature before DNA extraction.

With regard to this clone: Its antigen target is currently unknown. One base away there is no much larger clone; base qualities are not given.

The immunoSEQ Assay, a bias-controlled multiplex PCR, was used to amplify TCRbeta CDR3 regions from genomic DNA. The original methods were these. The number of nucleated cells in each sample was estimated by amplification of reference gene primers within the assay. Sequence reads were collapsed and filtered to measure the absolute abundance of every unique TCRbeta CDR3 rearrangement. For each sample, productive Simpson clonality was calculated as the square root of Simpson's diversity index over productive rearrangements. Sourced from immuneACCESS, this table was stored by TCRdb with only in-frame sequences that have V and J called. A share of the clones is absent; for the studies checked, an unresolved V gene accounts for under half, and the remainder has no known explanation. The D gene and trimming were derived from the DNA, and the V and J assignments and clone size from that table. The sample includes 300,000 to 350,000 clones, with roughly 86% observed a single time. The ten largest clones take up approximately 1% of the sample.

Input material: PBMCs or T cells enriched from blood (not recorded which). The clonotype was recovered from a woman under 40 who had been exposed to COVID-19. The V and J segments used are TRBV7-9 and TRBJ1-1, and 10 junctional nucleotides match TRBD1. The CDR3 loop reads CASSLTLSDRGQGEAFF. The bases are TGTGCCAGCAGCTTAACGCTATCCGACAGGGGGCAAGGTGAAGCTTTCTTT. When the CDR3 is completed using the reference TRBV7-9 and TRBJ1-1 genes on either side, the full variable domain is DTGVSQNPRHKITKRGQNVTFRCDPISEHNRLYWYRQTLGQGPEFLTYFQNEAQLEKSRLLSDRFSAERPKGSFSTLEIQRTEQGDSAMYLCASSLTLSDRGQGEAFFGQGTRLTVV.